This T cell receptor beta chain derives from a study of cytomegalovirus exposure and HLA in healthy donors. PCR employed 60 Vbeta and 13 Jbeta primers. Using immunoSEQ multiplex PCR, the repertoire was profiled, and TCRdb retains in-frame clones only, with some absent. The sample records roughly 140,000 clones, roughly 80% being singletons. Germline V gives CDR1 SGHTA, CDR2 FQGNSA. V lost 1 base and J lost 5, with 11 bases in between. The CDR3 is 14 amino acids. This TCR derives from a woman aged 45-60 years in good health and CMV-seronegative. The material sequenced was PBMCs. This chain joins TRBV7-2 and TRBJ2-5; D possibly corresponds to TRBD1 (6 bases). The CDR3 DNA reads as TGTGCCAGCAGCTTAGGACAGGTCGGGGAGACCCAGTACTTC. This sequence encodes CASSLGQVGETQYF.